Listed below are T cell receptor beta chains from one sample, sequenced in a study of CD8 T cells in Susac syndrome. A single record per CDR3 protein comes from TCRdb applying MiXCR to the immunoSEQ multiplex PCR reads. Among 130,000 or so distinct CDR3 sequences listed, 75% to 90% were seen once. The material sequenced was CD8+ T cells from PBMCs. These receptors were obtained from a human donor with multiple sclerosis. Each CDR3 is given with its conserved first and last residue. D genes are given only for firm matches. Clone size is not always given. Where it is, it says once, few, many or a class for expanded clones.

TRBV27	TRBJ2-7	.	.	TGTGCCAGCAGTTTTGGGCCCTACTACGAGCAGTACTTC	CASSFGPYYEQYF
TRBV27	TRBJ2-5	once	.	TGTGCCAGCAGTTTAGGTGGGGAACCCCAAGAGACCCAGTACTTC	CASSLGGEPQETQYF
TRBV2	TRBJ2-1	few	.	TGTGCCAGCAGTGAAGAGGGCTACAATGAGCAGTTCTTC	CASSEEGYNEQFF
TRBV10-3	TRBJ2-1	.	.	TGTGCCATCGGACTGGAAGAGCAGTTCTTC	CAIGLEEQFF
TRBV19	TRBJ1-2	.	.	TGTGCCAGTAGTATAGTGTCGGCAGCGGTATCTAACTATGGCTACACCTTC	CASSIVSAAVSNYGYTF
TRBV29-1	TRBJ2-1	.	.	TGCAGCGGGGTGGGGGTAACCTACAATGAGCAGTTCTTC	CSGVGVTYNEQFF
TRBV12-3/TRBV12-4	TRBJ1-5	.	.	TGTGCCAGCAGTTTCTCTCTCGAGCAGGGACAGCCCCAGCATTTT	CASSFSLEQGQPQHF
TRBV4-2	TRBJ2-1	few	.	TGTGCCAGCAGCCAAGAGTACCCTTCCTACAATGAGCAGTTCTTC	CASSQEYPSYNEQFF
TRBV6-1	TRBJ2-3	few	TRBD2	TGTGCCAGCACCTTGATTGGGGGGGCAGATACGCAGTATTTT	CASTLIGGADTQYF
TRBV19	TRBJ2-5	.	.	TGTGCCAGTAGTACCCACTGGACCCCGGGAGAGACCCAGTACTTC	CASSTHWTPGETQYF
TRBV20-1	TRBJ2-5	.	.	TGCAGTGCTATGGTCAGCTGGGAGACCCAGTACTTC	CSAMVSWETQYF
TRBV29-1	TRBJ2-7	.	.	TGCAGCGTGAGAGGGGGAGTATGGTACGAGCAGTACTTC	CSVRGGVWYEQYF
TRBV12-3/TRBV12-4	TRBJ1-4	.	.	TGTGCCAGCAGGCAGGGAGCCCCCATTCTGTGGGGATATGAAAAACTGTTTTTT	CASRQGAPILWGYEKLFF